This is a list of T cell receptor beta chains from one sample in a study of tumor and adjacent non-tumor tissue in lung cancer. TCRdb reanalysed the multiplex PCR reads using MiXCR and keeps one entry per CDR3 protein. The sample yields some 100,000 distinct CDR3 sequences, approximately 60% seen once. Sequenced: distant non-tumor lung tissue. The receptors were gathered from a man aged 30-40 years with non-small cell lung cancer. The CDR3 runs from the conserved cysteine through the conserved F or W. D genes are given only for firm matches. The size entry is marked missing in some rows and otherwise reads once, few, many or a size class.

>TRBJ1-2|.|17|.|TRBV20-1
CGARDDGQPNSNYGYTF
TGCGGTGCTAGAGATGATGGGCAGCCCAACTCTAACTATGGCTACACCTTC
>TRBJ2-1|.|13|.|TRBV5-4
CASSIYKYNEQFF
TGTGCCAGCAGCATCTACAAGTACAATGAGCAGTTCTTC
>TRBJ2-4|.|15|.|TRBV6-2/TRBV6-3
CASSYSAKKKNIQYF
TGTGCCAGCAGTTACTCAGCGAAGAAGAAAAACATTCAGTACTTC
>TRBJ1-3|.|16|few|TRBV4-1
CASSQASGGSGNTIRF
TGCGCCAGCAGCCAAGCCTCGGGGGGCTCTGGAAACACCATACGTTTT
>TRBJ1-1|.|16|.|TRBV10-3
CAISESRRQLSTEAFF
TGTGCCATCAGTGAGTCAAGGAGACAGTTGAGCACTGAAGCTTTCTTT
>TRBJ1-5|.|16|.|TRBV12-3/TRBV12-4
CVSSLGAAGSSQPQHF
TGTGTCAGCAGTTTAGGGGCGGCAGGGAGCTCTCAGCCCCAGCATTTT
>TRBJ2-2|.|15|once|TRBV11-1
CARSRKGREAGELFF
TGTGCCAGGAGCCGGAAGGGCAGGGAGGCCGGGGAGCTGTTTTTT
>TRBJ2-7|.|13|.|TRBV24-1
CGTSDGTVYEQYF
TGTGGCACCAGTGATGGCACAGTCTACGAGCAGTACTTC
>TRBJ2-7|.|15|.|TRBV12-3/TRBV12-4
CASSPRLQQGYEQYF
TGTGCCAGCAGTCCGCGCCTTCAACAGGGCTACGAGCAGTACTTC
>TRBJ1-2|TRBD1|12|.|TRBV29-1
CSAPDRAWGHTF
TGCAGCGCTCCCGACAGGGCTTGGGGCCATACCTTC
>TRBJ1-5|.|14|many|TRBV5-6
CASSLAPTGQPQHF
TGTGCCAGCAGCTTGGCCCCCACGGGTCAGCCCCAGCATTTT
>TRBJ2-3|.|16|.|TRBV7-3
CDSSRKGLISTGTQYF
TGTGACAGCAGCCGCAAAGGTCTAATTAGCACAGGTACGCAGTATTTT
>TRBJ1-5|.|16|.|TRBV20-1
CSARDLLGYCNQPLHF
TGCAGTGCTAGAGATCTACTGGGATATTGCAATCAGCCCCTGCATTTT
>TRBJ1-2|TRBD1|12|.|TRBV29-1
CSAPDRVWGYAF
TGCAGCGCTCCCGACAGGGTTTGGGGCTACGCCTTC
>TRBJ2-7|.|11|few|TRBV11-2
CASSQSTGQYF
TGTGCCAGCAGCCAATCCACCGGGCAGTACTTC
>TRBJ1-5|.|14|.|TRBV5-1
CASSYVTANQPQHF
TGCGCCAGCAGCTACGTGACAGCGAATCAGCCCCAGCATTTT
>TRBJ2-2|TRBD1|15|.|TRBV4-2
CTSSLGQGGAGELLF
TGTACCAGCAGCCTGGGACAGGGTGGTGCCGGGGAGCTGCTTTTT
>TRBJ1-1|TRBD1|14|.|TRBV7-9
CASSPQGAKTEAFF
TGTGCCAGCAGCCCACAGGGGGCGAAGACTGAAGCTTTCTTT
>TRBJ2-1|.|13|.|TRBV20-1
CSARDRSHNGQFF
TGCAGTGCTAGGGACAGATCCCACAATGGGCAGTTCTTC
>TRBJ1-2|.|14|many|TRBV6-5
CASSYSGDFRGYTF
TGTGCCAGCAGTTACTCAGGGGATTTCCGAGGCTACACCTTC
>TRBJ2-7|TRBD2|15|.|TRBV11-2
CASSLSGGHYYEQYF
TGTGCCAGCAGCCTTAGCGGGGGGCACTACTACGAGCAGTACTTC
>TRBJ2-2|TRBD1|14|few|TRBV11-2
CASSLRPPPGGLFF
TGTGCCAGCAGCTTACGACCGCCCCCAGGGGGGCTGTTTTTT
>TRBJ1-5|.|12|.|TRBV29-1
CSGQWDNQPRHF
TGCAGTGGACAGTGGGACAATCAGCCCCGGCATTTT
>TRBJ1-5|.|15|few|TRBV20-1
CNAASRHSSNQPQHF
TGTAATGCCGCCTCGAGACACTCCAGCAATCAGCCCCAGCATTTT
>TRBJ1-1|TRBD1|14|.|TRBV20-1
CSNRDSFMNTEAFF
TGCAGTAATAGGGACAGCTTCATGAACACTGAAGCTTTCTTT
>TRBJ2-1|.|14|.|TRBV19
CASRGAGPYNEQFF
TGTGCCAGTAGGGGGGCTGGACCTTACAATGAGCAGTTCTTC
>TRBJ2-6|TRBD1|15|.|TRBV30
CVWSRQGDGANVLTF
TGTGTCTGGAGTCGACAGGGCGATGGTGCCAACGTCCTGACTTTC
>TRBJ1-4|TRBD1|16|many|TRBV6-5
CASRPGGRGLNEKLFF
TGTGCCAGCAGACCCGGTGGCAGGGGGCTGAATGAAAAACTGTTTTTT
>TRBJ2-2|.|16|.|TRBV6-5
CTSTELGGIRTGELLF
TGTACCAGCACCGAGTTAGGGGGAATAAGGACCGGGGAGCTGCTTTTT
>TRBJ1-6|.|16|few|TRBV6-6
CASSTGRLSYNSPLHF
TGTGCCAGCAGTACTGGACGGCTCTCCTATAATTCACCCCTCCACTTT
>TRBJ1-5|.|14|.|TRBV7-2
CASSLFDKGQPQHF
TGTGCCAGCAGCTTATTTGACAAGGGCCAGCCCCAGCATTTT
>TRBJ1-1|.|14|.|TRBV4-1
CASSLVGQDTEAFF
TGCGCCAGCAGCCTGGTGGGGCAGGATACTGAAGCTTTCTTT
>TRBJ2-1|.|15|.|TRBV11-2
CASTHYGGGGNKQFF
TGTGCCAGCACGCACTATGGCGGGGGCGGAAATAAGCAGTTCTTC
>TRBJ2-1|.|14|.|TRBV11-2
CASSLAASLAEQFF
TGTGCCAGCAGCTTAGCGGCTAGTTTGGCTGAGCAGTTCTTC
>TRBJ2-7|.|12|few|TRBV11-2
CASSSYSYEQYF
TGTGCCAGCAGCTCATACTCCTACGAGCAGTACTTC
>TRBJ1-1|.|13|.|TRBV18
CASSDSGRTEAFF
TGTGCCAGCTCAGATTCAGGTCGCACTGAAGCTTTCTTT
>TRBJ2-3|.|13|.|TRBV10-3
CAISETNANTQYF
TGTGCCATCAGTGAGACTAATGCAAATACACAGTATTTT
>TRBJ2-2|.|15|.|TRBV11-3
CASSLRLVVSRELFF
TGTGCCAGCAGCTTGAGACTGGTAGTCTCCAGGGAGCTGTTTTTT
>TRBJ2-1|TRBD1|15|.|TRBV11-2
CASSPRTGHNSEQFF
TGTGCCAGCAGCCCCCGGACAGGCCACAACAGTGAGCAGTTCTTC
>TRBJ2-2|.|15|.|TRBV28
CASSSPGEKGGELFF
TGTGCCAGCAGTTCCCCGGGGGAGAAGGGCGGGGAGCTGTTTTTT
>TRBJ2-1|TRBD2|16|.|TRBV11-2
CVSSIRSGASYIEQFF
TGTGTCAGCAGCATCCGAAGCGGGGCCTCCTACATTGAGCAGTTCTTT
>TRBJ1-2|.|13|.|TRBV5-4
CASSPHGIGGYTF
TGTGCCAGCAGCCCGCATGGGATAGGCGGCTACACCTTC
>TRBJ2-5|.|17|once|TRBV11-2
CASRRPSGRRYQDNQYF
TGTGCCAGCAGACGCCCCTCGGGGCGCCGGTACCAGGATAACCAGTACTTC
>TRBJ2-3|TRBD2|15|.|TRBV5-4
CASYFSGALADTQYF
TGTGCCAGCTACTTTAGCGGGGCCCTCGCAGATACGCAGTATTTT
>TRBJ1-3|.|15|.|TRBV6-5
CASSAKTRSGDTIYF
TGCGCCAGCAGTGCCAAGACAAGATCTGGAGACACCATATATTTT
>TRBJ2-7|TRBD1|16|.|TRBV5-4
CASSPGVRTGAIGQYF
TGTGCCAGTAGTCCGGGAGTCCGGACAGGGGCCATAGGGCAGTACTTC
>TRBJ2-7|TRBD1|15|.|TRBV7-9
CASSTPGTGSYEQYF
TGTGCCAGCAGTACACCCGGGACAGGGAGCTACGAGCAGTACTTC
>TRBJ2-7|.|14|many|TRBV7-9
CASSLSQYSYEQYF
TGTGCCAGCAGCTTAAGTCAGTACTCCTACGAGCAGTACTTC
>TRBJ2-5|.|14|.|TRBV7-9
CARSFGQSQETQYF
TGTGCCAGAAGCTTCGGACAGAGCCAAGAGACCCAGTACTTC
>TRBJ2-1|.|16|.|TRBV20-1
CSVLLHRLSSYNEQFF
TGCAGTGTCCTTCTTCACAGGCTCAGCTCCTATAATGAGCAGTTCTTC
>TRBJ2-5|TRBD2|15|.|TRBV28
CARSSLAGGQETQYF
TGTGCTAGGAGTAGCCTCGCGGGGGGGCAGGAGACCCAGTACTTC
>TRBJ2-5|TRBD2|15|few|TRBV6-5
CASRIAGEGEETQYF
TGTGCCAGCAGAATAGCGGGAGAAGGGGAAGAGACCCAGTACTTC
>TRBJ2-1|TRBD2|17|.|TRBV20-1
CSATGTSGSNSYNEQFF
TGCAGTGCAACCGGGACTAGCGGGAGTAACTCATACAATGAGCAGTTCTTC
>TRBJ2-6|TRBD2|16|many|TRBV6-2/TRBV6-3
CASSRTSGSGANVLTF
TGTGCCAGCAGCCGGACTAGCGGGAGTGGGGCCAACGTCCTGACTTTC
>TRBJ1-5|.|13|.|TRBV5-1
CASSSDSNLPQHF
TGCGCCAGCAGCTCGGATAGCAATCTGCCCCAGCATTTT
>TRBJ1-2|TRBD1|15|.|TRBV11-2
CASSTGTGNNYGYTF
TGTGCCAGCAGCACGGGGACAGGGAATAACTATGGCTACACCTTC
>TRBJ2-1|.|12|many|TRBV24-1
CATSGYGNEQFF
TGTGCCACCAGTGGGTACGGTAATGAGCAGTTCTTC
>TRBJ2-3|.|14|once|TRBV29-1
CNALNQRFTDTQYF
TGCAACGCCCTGAACCAGCGGTTCACAGATACGCAATATTTT
>TRBJ2-7|TRBD2|15|.|TRBV20-1
CSARGVSGRVDEQYF
TGCAGTGCTAGAGGGGTCAGCGGGAGGGTCGACGAGCAGTACTTC